The subject of this entry is one T cell receptor (beta chain). The clone's antigen remains unknown. No clone much larger than this one lies a single base away; base qualities are absent. The TCR beta CDR3 regions were amplified from RNA transcripts. The first round of RT-PCR for the TCR CDR3 was performed with the HTBI primer set and the Qiagen OneStep RT-PCR kit. A second multiplex PCR round built the libraries, followed by size selection and purification. Sequencing of the libraries was done on an Illumina HiSeq2000 using paired-end 100 bp reads. Processing in the source paper ran as follows. SOAPnuke was used to process the raw data, removing reads that contained adapters or uncalled bases, had a mean Phred below 15, or lacked an exact match to the constant primer or identifier. COPE v1.2.5 was used to merge the high-quality paired reads, and each unique nucleotide sequence was defined as a clonotype. Clonotypes were aligned to IMGT TRBV, TRBD and TRBJ reference segments using MiTCR v1.1. Analysis was restricted to V-J combinations with a frequency above 0.0001, which covered approximately 99% of repertoires. A TCS score was defined as the ratio between F50 (clonal expansion) and ExV (chaos), using BLOSUM62-based TCRdist between CDR3 peptides within each V-J. Welch's t-statistics and random forest reduced just over 500 V-J features to 13, which were used in a naive Bayes classifier (R e1071). The Morisita-Horn index was used to measure how similar the thyroid and blood repertoires were. TCRdb reprocessed the public reads (quality trimming at Q25 with fastp, clone calling with MiXCR) and kept in-frame beta chains. Every entry covers one CDR3 protein and lists the most common genes and DNA from its rows. TCRdb's processing, not the authors' own work, is the source of the V and J calls. The sample table holds 500,000 to 800,000 distinct CDR3 sequences, of which about 45% were seen once. Of the sample, less than 9.5% is held by the ten largest clones.

These data come from a study of T cells in Graves' hyperthyroidism and ophthalmopathy (dated by TCRdb to about 2019). General notes on the study: A discovery cohort of 95 to 100 patients, roughly 40 with Graves' ophthalmopathy and approximately 60 with stable Graves' hyperthyroidism, was used to find distinguishing TCR V-J signatures. Prospective prediction of ophthalmopathy was tested in an independent validation cohort of approximately 18 hyperthyroidism patients and some 17 patients who later progressed to ophthalmopathy. After sampling, hyperthyroidism patients received methimazole starting at 30 mg daily, and ophthalmopathy patients received high-dose intravenous methylprednisolone. TCR Vbeta CDR3 sequencing of roughly 140 peripheral blood samples (over 40 ophthalmopathy, 75 hyperthyroidism and some 17 progressor patients) is reported in the paper. The approximately 97 discovery patients were randomly divided into training and test sets at a 7:3 ratio. Thyroid tissue and blood T-cell repertoires from several Graves' hyperthyroidism patients were also compared in the study.

Any patient with an uncontrolled infection, another autoimmune disease, pregnancy or lactation was excluded. Diagnoses were based on clinical symptoms, serum thyroxine and TRAb, thyroid ultrasound and orbital computed tomography. Total RNA was extracted with Trizol reagent, and quality was checked on an Agilent 2100 Bioanalyzer. From its cysteine to its phenylalanine, the CDR3 spans 16 amino acids. This entry keeps only the CDR3 DNA: 48 bases, framed from base 1. CDR1 and CDR2, looked up from the germline V gene, are MNHEY and SVGAGI. The germline V and J ends show losses of 2 bases and 8 bases respectively, and no gene match explains 10 bases of the junction. The study at large found these results: In validation, progression to ophthalmopathy was predicted by the model with 65% to 71% sensitivity and roughly 76% specificity, a median of about 6.4 months before onset. Most expanded thyroid clonotypes (frequency above 0.001) were also found in blood, which suggests that blood repertoires may mirror thyroid immune responses. No statistical method was used to set the sample size in advance, and investigators knew the group allocation. A 13 V-J signature model separated ophthalmopathy from stable hyperthyroidism, with approximately 86% sensitivity and 81% to 82% specificity in cross-validation and 80%/75% in testing.

The V gene is TRBV6-5 and the J gene is TRBJ1-4; the central 8 bases match TRBD1. This sequence originates from an adult man with Graves' disease, either hyperthyroidism or ophthalmopathy (not recorded which). Sequences were obtained from peripheral blood or thyroid tissue (not recorded which). CDR3 loop: CASSYTTGALGEKLFF. The bases are TGTGCCAGCAGTTACACGACAGGGGCGTTAGGCGAAAAACTGTTTTTT.